The rows below give T cell receptor beta chains drawn from one sample of a study of radiotherapy plus CTLA-4 blockade in lung cancer. Repertoires were generated with immunoSEQ multiplex PCR, while TCRdb's copy carries only in-frame clones and drops some. The sample has around 77,000 clones; over 65% are singletons. This specimen was peripheral blood, taken from a patient treated with radiotherapy plus ipilimumab. The receptors were gathered from a human donor with non-small cell lung cancer whose response to radiotherapy plus ipilimumab could not be evaluated. Both conserved end residues are trimmed from each CDR3. Fields, in order: CDR3 length, J gene, V gene, CDR3 protein.

>14|TRBJ2-1|TRBV15
ATSPELAEGLNEQF
>15|TRBJ2-2|TRBV7-3
ASSPHPAGGPTGELF
>11|TRBJ2-7|TRBV7-9
ASSLDINYEQY
>12|TRBJ2-1|TRBV5-1
ASSWDRIYNEQF
>14|TRBJ2-5|TRBV9
ASSGGVGQGQETQY
>11|TRBJ2-1|TRBV6-6
ASSSSLDNEQF
>11|TRBJ1-4|TRBV30
AWTSGTGEKLF
>14|TRBJ2-5|TRBV10-3
AIRGTSGGALETQY
>12|TRBJ1-1|TRBV6-1
ASTERTVNTEAF
>13|TRBJ2-7|TRBV6-5
ASSTALAYTYEQY
>10|TRBJ2-3|TRBV2
ASARSTDTQY
>12|.|TRBV5-4
ASSLGVGDYEQY
>11|TRBJ1-1|TRBV4-1
ASSQVGGTEAF
>12|.|TRBV5-1
ASSLGLLSYEQY
>14|TRBJ2-7|TRBV5-4
ASSLGSGTGLNEQY
>13|TRBJ2-2|TRBV5-1
ASSLGQGSTGELF
>14|TRBJ2-7|TRBV28
ASSTDPGQENYEQY
>13|TRBJ2-5|TRBV27
ASSRVSGAQETQY
>13|TRBJ2-6|TRBV14
ASRLGGAGANVLT
>12|TRBJ1-5|TRBV28
ASSLSTTNQPQH
>13|TRBJ1-2|TRBV7-3
ASSLTTGGNYGYT
>14|TRBJ1-2|TRBV4-3
ASSQPAQGGEYGYT
>10|TRBJ1-1|TRBV10-3
AISGAGGRAF
>13|TRBJ1-2|TRBV9
ASSVMDRGQGGYT